Listed below are T cell receptor beta chains from one sample, sequenced in a study of Graves' ophthalmopathy and Graves' hyperthyroidism. TCRdb ran MiXCR on the multiplex PCR reads and lists one entry per CDR3 protein. The sample yields 650,000 to 800,000 distinct CDR3 sequences, over 40% seen once. The sequenced sample consisted of peripheral blood. These receptors all come from an adult man with Graves' ophthalmopathy. CDR3s include the opening cysteine and the closing phenylalanine or tryptophan. D genes are given only for firm matches. Expanded clones get a size class; other rows say once, few or many, or leave the size out.

D,J,size,V,CDR3,DNA
NA,TRBJ1-5,few,TRBV6-6,CASSYSDQPQHF,TGTGCCAGCAGTTACTCTGATCAGCCCCAGCATTTT
TRBD1,TRBJ1-6,many,TRBV5-1,CASSLGTGGNSPLHF,TGCGCCAGCAGCTTGGGGACAGGCGGTAATTCACCCCTCCACTTT
TRBD2,TRBJ2-5,few,TRBV6-6,CASSYVGGAIGETQYF,TGTGCCAGCAGTTACGTGGGAGGGGCGATCGGGGAGACCCAGTACTTC
NA,TRBJ2-5,many,TRBV6-5,CASSSTPTQETQYF,TGTGCCAGCAGTTCCACGCCCACCCAAGAGACCCAGTACTTC
NA,TRBJ2-7,many,TRBV4-2,CASSQDRQFYEQYF,TGTGCCAGCAGCCAAGATCGACAGTTCTACGAGCAGTACTTC
TRBD1,TRBJ2-7,many,TRBV20-1,CSASGTGPYEQYF,TGCAGTGCCTCCGGGACAGGACCTTACGAGCAGTACTTC
NA,TRBJ2-5,NA,TRBV7-9,CASSLWRVEAQYF,TGTGCCAGCAGCTTATGGAGGGTAGAGGCCCAGTACTTC
NA,TRBJ2-7,many,TRBV15,CATSRDGSSYEQYF,TGTGCCACCAGCAGAGATGGCTCTTCCTACGAGCAGTACTTC
NA,TRBJ1-2,many,TRBV13,CASSLGQGQGYTF,TGTGCCAGCAGCTTAGGCCAGGGGCAAGGCTACACCTTC
TRBD1,TRBJ1-2,many,TRBV12-3/TRBV12-4,CASSLTGLGYTF,TGTGCCAGCAGTTTGACAGGGTTGGGCTACACCTTC
NA,TRBJ1-2,NA,TRBV9,CASSYGLEPELPYGYTF,TGTGCCAGCAGTTACGGCCTTGAACCAGAGCTCCCCTATGGCTACACCTTC
NA,TRBJ1-1,few,TRBV3-1,CASSQGAMDTEAFF,TGTGCCAGCAGCCAAGGGGCGATGGACACTGAAGCTTTCTTT
TRBD2,TRBJ2-7,NA,TRBV10-3,CASSKLAGEGVNEQYF,TGTGCCAGCAGTAAACTAGCGGGGGAAGGGGTGAACGAGCAGTACTTC
NA,TRBJ1-2,once,TRBV24-1,CATSATDGDGGYTF,TGTGCCACCAGTGCTACTGACGGGGATGGTGGCTACACCTTC
NA,TRBJ1-2,NA,TRBV9,CASRDQNYGYTF,TGTGCCAGCCGGGACCAAAACTATGGCTACACCTTC
NA,TRBJ2-7,NA,TRBV4-3,CASSQGPFGRAIREQYF,TGCGCCAGCAGCCAAGGACCCTTTGGCAGGGCGATACGCGAGCAGTACTTC
NA,TRBJ1-1,NA,TRBV12-3/TRBV12-4,CASSLRGTTEAFF,TGTGCCAGCAGTTTACGGGGAACCACTGAAGCTTTCTTT
NA,TRBJ2-5,NA,TRBV9,CASSVAEGVGDTQYF,TGTGCCAGCAGCGTAGCTGAAGGGGTGGGAGATACGCAGTACTTC
NA,TRBJ2-5,many,TRBV14,CASSQGPRETQYF,TGTGCCAGCAGCCAAGGCCCTCGGGAGACCCAGTACTTC
TRBD2,TRBJ2-5,NA,TRBV20-1,CSARSPGGGETQYF,TGCAGTGCTAGATCCCCCGGGGGGGGGGAGACCCAGTACTTC
TRBD1,TRBJ1-2,many,TRBV10-3,CASSTGTAFYTF,TGTGCCAGCAGTACCGGGACAGCTTTCTACACCTTC
NA,TRBJ1-2,NA,TRBV20-1,CSARGGTGIYGYTF,TGCAGTGCTAGAGGTGGGACTGGGATATATGGCTACACCTTC
TRBD1,TRBJ1-1,NA,TRBV20-1,CSASPGGDTEAFF,TGCAGTGCTAGCCCAGGGGGAGACACTGAAGCTTTCTTT
NA,TRBJ2-7,many,TRBV7-9,CASSSPGYEQYF,TGTGCCAGCAGCTCCCCAGGATACGAGCAGTACTTC